The 16 T cell receptor beta chains below were found in one sample sequenced in a study of early T cells in non-severe SARS-CoV-2 infection. TCRdb reanalysed the 5' RACE reads using MiXCR and keeps one entry per CDR3 protein. The table records around 63,000 distinct CDR3 sequences, 10% to 15% of them present only once. Input material: whole blood. The receptors come from an adult who was a healthcare worker with PCR-confirmed SARS-CoV-2 infection or an uninfected control (not recorded which).

The J gene is TRBJ1-5, the V gene TRBV6-6; 11 bases map to TRBD1. Per the germline V gene, CDR1 is MNHNY and CDR2 is SVGAGI (reference sequence). The CDR3 length is 16 residues. V lost 5 bases and J lost 7; bases outside the gene matches: 10. DNA for the CDR3: TGTGCCAGCAGTCCCCGTGGACAGGGGGCAGGACAGCCCCAGCATTTT. Translation gives CASSPRGQGAGQPQHF.

This clonotype was picked up many times. In DNA form, the CDR3 reads TGCGCCAGCAGTGAGACACTAGCCCAAGAGACCCAGTACTTC. It is translated as CASSETLAQETQYF. This sequence joins TRBV10-2 and TRBJ2-5; D possibly corresponds to TRBD2 (6 bases). Germline CDR1 is WSHSY and CDR2 is SAAADI. Trimming left V 2 bases short and J 1 base short, with 8 bases between. CDR3 length: 14 residues.

This clonotype turned up a few times. The chain uses TRBV5-1 and TRBJ2-7; no definite D call. Germline V gene sequence: CDR1 SGHRS, CDR2 YFSETQ. V lost 4 bases to trimming and J lost 2 bases, with 4 bases between them. The CDR3 sequence is 11 residues long. Here the CDR3 reads CASSDAYEQYF. CDR3 in DNA: TGCGCCAGCAGCGATGCCTACGAGCAGTACTTC.

Ten or more counts support this clonotype. This rearrangement joins TRBV2 to TRBJ2-7; D not resolved. CDR3 length: 13 amino acids. Between the trimmed V and J ends, which lost 7 bases and 0 bases, there was a span of 10 bases. The germline gives CDR1 SNHLY, CDR2 FYNNEI. The chain's CDR3 is CASTLHVSYEQYF. The CDR3 region has the DNA TGTGCCAGCACCCTACATGTCTCCTACGAGCAGTACTTC. Based on the CDR3 plus reference TRBV2 and TRBJ2-7, the full variable domain is EPEVTQTPSHQVTQMGQEVILRCVPISNHLYFYWYRQILGQKVEFLVSFYNNEISEKSEIFDDQFSVERPDGSNFTLKIRSTKLEDSAMYFCASTLHVSYEQYFGPGTRLTVT.

This clonotype was counted at least ten times. This chain uses TRBV2 with TRBJ2-7; 8 bases are shared with TRBD1. The CDR3 extends over 16 amino acids. V was pared by 4 bases and J by 5 bases, with 13 bases of the junction left unmatched. CDR1 SNHLY and CDR2 FYNNEI come from the germline V gene. The CDR3 region has the DNA TGTGCCAGCAGTGGGACCGGAGAGACAGGGGACCACGAGCAGTACTTC. It specifies CASSGTGETGDHEQYF.

This chain links TRBV24-1 with TRBJ2-5; perhaps TRBD2 as D (5 bases). This CDR3 spans 16 amino acids. The germline CDR1 and CDR2 sequences are KGHDR and SFDVKD. V gave up 4 bases and J gave up 3 bases, with 17 bases separating them. The CDR3 here is CATSEPGLGKEETQYF. Written as DNA, the CDR3 is TGTGCCACCAGTGAACCCGGACTGGGAAAGGAAGAGACCCAGTACTTC.

This clonotype was picked up a small number of times. This chain connects TRBV5-6 to TRBJ2-5; 10 bases fit TRBD1. CDR1 is SGHDT and CDR2 is YYEEEE in the germline V gene. This CDR3 has 14 amino acids. The J segment lost 5 bases and the V segment lost 4 bases, leaving 5 bases of the junction unmatched. CDR3 sequence: CASSTTGGYETQYF. The DNA for the CDR3 is TGTGCCAGCAGCACGACAGGGGGCTACGAGACCCAGTACTTC.

This clonotype has ten or more counts. This chain connects TRBV5-5 to TRBJ2-2; D not certain. The germline gives CDR1 SGHKS, CDR2 YYEKEE (reference sequence). The V gene lost 2 bases and the J gene lost 7 bases, with 12 bases spanning the gap. This CDR3 spans 14 amino acids. The CDR3 nucleotides read TGTGCCAGCAGCTTAGATAGGGTGTTCGGGGAGCTGTTTTTT. It yields the protein CASSLDRVFGELFF.

This clonotype came up a few times. The chain couples TRBV10-2 to TRBJ2-2; unclear D gene. V was clipped by 5 bases and J by 7 bases, with 14 bases between them. The germline V gene encodes CDR1 WSHSY and CDR2 SAAADI. The length of the CDR3 is 14 residues. This CDR3 is CASSPMTGVGELFF. CDR3 in DNA: TGCGCCAGCAGTCCTATGACTGGGGTCGGGGAGCTGTTTTTT.

This clonotype appeared a few times. The chain links TRBV7-2 to TRBJ1-5; D unresolved. The V end lost 1 base, the J end lost 3 bases, and 7 bases lay between the germline ends. Germline-derived CDR1 and CDR2 are SGHTA and FQGNSA. The CDR3 totals 14 residues. The chain's CDR3 is CASSLEGANQPQHF. Here the CDR3 DNA reads TGTGCCAGCAGCTTAGAGGGCGCCAATCAGCCCCAGCATTTT.

The chain is built from TRBV6-6 and TRBJ2-7; maybe TRBD1 (5 bases). The CDR3 runs to 13 residues. Germline V gene lookup returns CDR1 MNHNY and CDR2 SVGAGI (reference sequence). Between the trimmed V and J ends, which lost 6 bases and 0 bases, there was a span of 9 bases. The CDR3 nucleotides are TGTGCCAGCAGCGTAGGGGTCTCCTACGAGCAGTACTTC. Amino acid sequence: CASSVGVSYEQYF.

The chain carries TRBV9 and TRBJ1-5; D unclear. The CDR3 runs 13 residues. Per germline, CDR1 SGDLS and CDR2 YYNGEE. The V end was cut by 0 bases, the J end by 5 bases, with 6 bases between. As DNA, the CDR3 is TGTGCCAGCAGCGTAGGCCTCCATCAGCCCCAGCATTTT. As protein: CASSVGLHQPQHF.

The chain is built from TRBV29-1 and TRBJ2-7, with D possibly being TRBD1 (6 bases). CDR3 length: 12 residues. The germline gives CDR1 SQVTM, CDR2 ANQGSEA. The germline V and J ends were trimmed by 3 bases and 4 bases, with 10 bases remaining between them. The CDR3 here is CSVEETGYEQYF. CDR3 in DNA: TGCAGCGTTGAGGAAACAGGGTACGAGCAGTACTTC.

The chain recombines TRBV20-1 with TRBJ2-7, with D perhaps TRBD1 (6 bases). The CDR3 is 15 residues long. The V end lost 2 bases, the J end lost 1 base, and 15 bases lay between the germline ends. Germline V gives CDR1 DFQATT, CDR2 SNEGSKA (reference sequence). Here the CDR3 DNA reads TGCAGTGCTAGAACGACAGGCCTTACGTCCTACGAGCAGTACTTC. It is translated as CSARTTGLTSYEQYF.

This clonotype has a handful of counts. This sequence joins TRBV11-2 and TRBJ1-2; maybe TRBD1 (5 bases). The CDR3 consists of 15 residues. Germline values: CDR1 SGHAT, CDR2 FQNNGV. Trimming pared 5 bases from V and 0 bases from J, leaving 13 bases between. This CDR3 is CASSPSRQTNYGYTF. The CDR3, as DNA: TGTGCCAGCAGCCCTTCCCGACAGACTAACTATGGCTACACCTTC.

This chain links TRBV30 with TRBJ1-2, with D uncertain. This CDR3 comprises 13 residues. Germline values: CDR1 GTSNPN, CDR2 SVGIG (reference sequence). Deletions cut 0 bases from V and 2 bases from J, with 7 bases between. The CDR3 sequence: CAWSVVRNYGYTF. The CDR3 DNA sequence: TGTGCCTGGAGTGTAGTCAGGAACTATGGCTACACCTTC.